This entry features one T cell receptor (beta chain) sequence. What it recognizes is unknown. The data originate from a study of beta chain features in type 1 diabetes. For the study at large: Healthy donors and patients showed comparable age, gender and cell yields.

Broader study findings: Naive, central memory and Treg TCRB repertoires appeared more alike in patients than in healthy donors. Whether TCRB rearrangement is influenced by HLA type went unresolved here. TCRB CDR3s were moderately but significantly shorter in Type 1 diabetes patients in all four CD4+ subsets.

Sorted CD4+ subsets: naive, central memory, regulatory, stem cell-like memory (CD45RO/CCR7/CD25/CD127/CD95/CD27 panel). The investigators reverse transcribed all of the isolated RNA, so they sequenced expressed TCRB transcripts. This table comes from immunoSEQ multiplex PCR, and its TCRdb copy is limited to in-frame clones, with some not included. The table has a few hundred thousand clones, around 10% seen once. Per germline, CDR1 SGHRS and CDR2 YFSETQ. This CDR3 is 15 amino acids long. V was pared by 1 base and J by 3 bases, with 13 bases between. The genes are TRBV5-1 and TRBJ2-5; D uncertain. Material: central memory CD4+ T cells from blood. The source is a man under 40 with type 1 diabetes. The CDR3 loop is CASSLSGRTEETQYF. As DNA, the CDR3 is TGCGCCAGCAGCTTGTCAGGAAGAACCGAAGAGACCCAGTACTTC. The full variable domain, with the rest looked up from reference TRBV5-1 and TRBJ2-5, is KAGVTQTPRYLIKTRGQQVTLSCSPISGHRSVSWYQQTPGQGLQFLFEYFSETQRNKGNFPGRFSGRQFSNSRSEMNVSTLELGDSALYLCASSLSGRTEETQYFGPGTRLLVL.